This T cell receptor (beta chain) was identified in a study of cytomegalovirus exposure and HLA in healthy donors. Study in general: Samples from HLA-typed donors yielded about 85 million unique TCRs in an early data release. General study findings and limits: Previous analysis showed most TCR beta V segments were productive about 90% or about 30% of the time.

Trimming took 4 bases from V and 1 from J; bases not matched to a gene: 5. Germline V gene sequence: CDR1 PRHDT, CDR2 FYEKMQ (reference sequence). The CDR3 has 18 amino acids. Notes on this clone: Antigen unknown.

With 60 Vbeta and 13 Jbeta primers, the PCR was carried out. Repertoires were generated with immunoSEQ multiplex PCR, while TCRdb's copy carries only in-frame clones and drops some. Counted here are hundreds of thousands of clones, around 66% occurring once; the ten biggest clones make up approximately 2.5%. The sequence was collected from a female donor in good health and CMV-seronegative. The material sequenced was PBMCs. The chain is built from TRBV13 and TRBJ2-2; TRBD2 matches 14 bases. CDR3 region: CASSSTSGRVLNTGELFF. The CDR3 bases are TGTGCCAGCAGCTCGACTAGCGGGAGGGTTTTGAACACCGGGGAGCTGTTTTTT.